The clone carrying this T cell receptor (beta chain) appeared a few times. Its antigen is not known. The sequenced template was cDNA made from the entire isolated RNA. TCRdb keeps only in-frame clones here, not all; method: immunoSEQ multiplex PCR. The sample consists of about 220,000 clones, approximately 11% of them appearing once. The data were obtained in a study of beta chain features in type 1 diabetes. Study-level findings and limits: VDJ junctions from type 1 diabetes patients carried fewer insertions and larger deletions.

Per the germline V gene, CDR1 is SGHNT and CDR2 is YYREEE (reference sequence). This CDR3 comprises 16 residues. With V trimmed by 2 bases and J by 5 bases, 8 bases remained unmatched. The TCR comes from a man aged 18 to 35 in good health. The sequenced sample was central memory CD4+ T cells from blood. V usage is TRBV5-4 and J usage is TRBJ2-1, with 9 positions matching TRBD2. The CDR3 protein is CASSFLAWTSDNEQFF. DNA of the CDR3: TGTGCCAGCAGCTTTCTGGCCTGGACTAGCGACAATGAGCAGTTCTTC.